This is a list of T cell receptor beta chains from one sample in a study of blood T cell repertoires in COVID-19. The assay was immunoSEQ multiplex PCR, and TCRdb's table has in-frame clones only and misses some. The sample consists of about 31,000 clones, roughly nine tenths of them appearing once. The sequenced sample consisted of peripheral blood. These receptors all come from a man aged 80 or over with acute or convalescent COVID-19. Each CDR3 is given with its conserved first and last residue. The D gene is left open where the match is weak.

>16|TRBJ1-3|TRBV19|-
TGTGCCAGCGGGATAAACCGGGGAAACCGTGGAAACACCATATATTTT
CASGINRGNRGNTIYF
>13|TRBJ1-5|TRBV7-8|-
TGTGCCAGCAGCAACGGGAGAGATCAGCCCCAGCATTTT
CASSNGRDQPQHF
>14|TRBJ2-5|TRBV6-5|-
TGTGCCAGCAGAAAACTCAGGGGACAAGAGACCCAGTACTTC
CASRKLRGQETQYF
>14|TRBJ2-7|TRBV7-8|-
TGTGCCAGCAGCCCCCGTTCGCGTGTCTACGAGCAGTACTTC
CASSPRSRVYEQYF
>15|TRBJ2-7|TRBV4-1|TRBD2
TGCGCCAGCAGCCAGGGGGGGACGGGCCCCTACGAGCAGTACTTC
CASSQGGTGPYEQYF
>15|TRBJ2-3|TRBV11-2|-
TGTGCCAGCAGCTTAGCTCTGGCCCGCACAGATACGCAGTATTTT
CASSLALARTDTQYF
>13|TRBJ2-1|TRBV2|TRBD2
TGTGCCAGCATGGGGGGGTCCTACAATGAGCAGTTCTTC
CASMGGSYNEQFF
>15|TRBJ2-2|TRBV19|-
TGTGCCAGTAGTACGCAGGGTAGGGGCACCGGGGAGCTGTTTTTT
CASSTQGRGTGELFF
>17|TRBJ2-7|TRBV7-9|TRBD2
TGTGCCAGCAGCTTTCCCCTAGCGGGGGGTAGCTCCTACGAGCAGTACTTC
CASSFPLAGGSSYEQYF
>14|TRBJ1-6|TRBV18|TRBD1
TGTGCCAGCTCACCGGGACAGGGGGATTCACCCCTCCACTTT
CASSPGQGDSPLHF
>11|TRBJ2-1|TRBV12-3/TRBV12-4|-
TGTGCCAGCAGCAAGACTTGGGAGCAGTTCTTC
CASSKTWEQFF